These 18 T cell receptor beta chains share one sample of origin, sequenced in a study of cytomegalovirus exposure and HLA in healthy donors. 60 Vbeta and 13 Jbeta primers were used in PCR. Method: immunoSEQ multiplex PCR; TCRdb's copy keeps in-frame clones and lacks some. The sample has 110,000 to 150,000 clones, about three quarters seen once; the top ten hold about 3.7%. Sequenced input: PBMCs. These receptors all stem from a male donor in good health and CMV-seronegative.

The chain is built from TRBV18 and TRBJ1-1, with a possible D match to TRBD1 (5 bases). Trimming took off 2 bases at V and 4 bases at J, with 14 bases between the two ends. The CDR3 covers 15 residues. The germline CDR1 and CDR2 sequences are KGHSH and LQKENI. CDR3 in amino acids: CASSPTRQGGTEAFF. CDR3 nucleotides: TGTGCCAGCTCACCAACGCGGCAGGGCGGCACTGAAGCTTTCTTT.

As regards this clone: A read error may account for a junction end that differs from germline. This chain uses TRBV7-9 with TRBJ1-3; TRBD1 matches at 11 bases. Germline V CDR1 and CDR2: SEHNR, FQNEAQ (reference sequence). This CDR3 is 17 amino acids long. In DNA form, the CDR3 reads TGTTCCAGCAGCCCTTACCGGGACAGGGGGTCTGGAAACACCATATATTTT. Its translation: CSSSPYRDRGSGNTIYF.

The table lists this clone with a count of one. The chain uses TRBV5-1 and TRBJ2-5; 11 positions agree with TRBD2. The end of the DNA aligns better with TRBJ2-7, so the J call may be wrong. The CDR3 has 15 amino acids. Germline V CDR1 and CDR2: SGHRS, YFSETQ. CDR3: CASSFRLAGTYEQYF. In nucleotides, the CDR3 is TGCGCCAGCAGCTTTAGACTAGCGGGGACCTACGAGCAGTACTTC.

V gene TRBV7-3 combines with J gene TRBJ1-1, with D possibly TRBD1 on 5 matching bases. Looked up from germline, CDR1 is SGHTA and CDR2 is FQGTGA. V gave up 5 bases and J gave up 3 bases, with 13 bases separating them. This CDR3 comprises 14 residues. CDR3 region: CASSPDGQYTEAFF. CDR3 in DNA: TGTGCCAGCAGCCCCGACGGACAATACACTGAAGCTTTCTTT.

The genes are TRBV5-1 and TRBJ1-3; perhaps TRBD1 as D (6 bases). Between the trimmed V and J ends, which lost 6 bases and 7 bases, there was a span of 20 bases. CDR1 SGHRS and CDR2 YFSETQ come from the germline V gene. CDR3 size: 15 residues. CDR3 nucleotide sequence: TGCGCCAGCACCCCGGGACACCTATCTACGAACACCATATATTTT. This gives the protein CASTPGHLSTNTIYF.

The V call is TRBV2, the J call TRBJ1-2; 8 bases are a match to TRBD1. This CDR3 has 12 amino acids. Trimming cost V 6 bases and J 7 bases; bases outside gene matches: 4. The germline gives CDR1 SNHLY, CDR2 FYNNEI. In nucleotides, the CDR3 is TGTGCCAGCAGCGACAGGGGACGTGGCTACACCTTC. Encoded protein: CASSDRGRGYTF. Supplemented by reference TRBV2 and TRBJ1-2, the full variable domain reads EPEVTQTPSHQVTQMGQEVILRCVPISNHLYFYWYRQILGQKVEFLVSFYNNEISEKSEIFDDQFSVERPDGSNFTLKIRSTKLEDSAMYFCASSDRGRGYTFGSGTRLTVV.

The chain uses TRBV6-5 and TRBJ1-2; D remains unclear. The CDR3 totals 15 residues. The V gene's germline CDR1 is MNHEY and CDR2 SVGAGI. V was shortened by 7 bases and J by 4 bases, with 19 bases between the two germline ends. DNA for the CDR3: TGTGCCAGCACCCGGACTCCAACCGATCTCTATGGCTACACCTTC. Protein sequence: CASTRTPTDLYGYTF.

This clone has a handful of counts. This chain connects TRBV6-5 to TRBJ1-1; tentatively, D is TRBD1 (5 bases). Germline V gene lookup returns CDR1 MNHEY and CDR2 SVGAGI. The CDR3 runs to 13 residues. The V end was cut by 7 bases, the J end by 8 bases, with 17 bases between. The CDR3 DNA reads as TGTGCCAGCATCTCCCGGGGGAGGGGAGAAGCTTTCTTT. Translation gives CASISRGRGEAFF.

The gene calls are TRBV4-3 and TRBJ1-6, with TRBD1 identical over 9 bases. Germline V lookup: CDR1 LGHNA, CDR2 YSLEER. This CDR3 contains 15 residues. J lost 9 bases, V lost 3 bases, and 6 bases had no gene match. The CDR3 loop is CASSHGTGNISPLHF. The DNA for the CDR3 is TGCGCCAGCAGCCATGGGACAGGGAACATTTCACCCCTCCACTTT.

The gene calls are TRBV6-5 and TRBJ1-2; TRBD1 matches at 7 bases. The junction had 6 bases not matched to a gene; V was cut back by 6 bases and J by 5 bases. Germline V gene lookup returns CDR1 MNHEY and CDR2 SVGAGI. CDR3 length: 13 residues. The CDR3 sequence: CASRAGTVYGYTF. The CDR3 DNA reads as TGTGCCAGCAGGGCCGGGACAGTGTATGGCTACACCTTC.

The V call is TRBV6-6, the J call TRBJ2-2; 9 positions match TRBD2. With 8 bases clipped from V and 2 bases from J, the junction kept 9 bases outside the gene matches. The germline gives CDR1 MNHNY, CDR2 SVGAGI (reference sequence). This CDR3 spans 16 amino acids. The CDR3 protein is CASLSGLAGNTGELFF. The CDR3 DNA sequence: TGTGCCAGCCTCTCGGGCCTAGCGGGAAACACCGGGGAGCTGTTTTTT.

The chain has TRBV6-5 and TRBJ1-5; D perhaps matches TRBD1 (6 bases). Germline CDR1 is MNHEY and CDR2 is SVGAGI. V dropped 6 bases and J dropped 5 bases, with 17 bases sitting between them. This CDR3 region has 15 residues. As DNA, the CDR3 is TGTGCCAGCAGACCCCTGGGGGCGGGGGATCAGCCCCAGCATTTT. As protein: CASRPLGAGDQPQHF.

The chain has TRBV19 and TRBJ1-2, with TRBD1 identical over 7 bases. Germline-derived CDR1 and CDR2 are LNHDA and SQIVND (reference sequence). The CDR3 covers 15 residues. V lost 8 bases to trimming and J lost 4 bases; unmatched junction nucleotides: 13. The CDR3 DNA reads TGTGCCAGTGGAATCCAAGGGACAGAATTCTATGGCTACACCTTC. It translates to CASGIQGTEFYGYTF.

This clone was counted only a few times. J is TRBJ2-1 and V is TRBV27, with TRBD1 matching over 9 bases. Germline loops: CDR1 MNHEY, CDR2 SMNVEV (reference sequence). The CDR3 has 15 amino acids. J gave up 4 bases and V 8 bases, and 9 bases lay outside the gene matches. The CDR3 protein is CASLPQGAYYNEQFF. CDR3 sequence (DNA): TGTGCCAGCTTACCACAGGGGGCTTATTACAATGAGCAGTTCTTC.

J is TRBJ2-7 and V is TRBV6-5; TRBD1 matches at 7 bases. J lost 4 bases, V lost 2 bases, and 2 bases had no gene match. Germline assignment: CDR1 MNHEY and CDR2 SVGAGI. The length of the CDR3 is 13 residues. This CDR3 is CASSYAQGYEQYF. CDR3 nucleotide sequence: TGTGCCAGCAGTTACGCACAGGGGTACGAGCAGTACTTC.

This clone was seen a single time. J is TRBJ2-7 and V is TRBV23-1; 14 bases match TRBD2. TRBV23-1 falls under the ORF class, with uncertain function. The ends lost 2 bases at V and 2 bases at J; junction bases unmatched: 11. CDR3 length equals 19 residues. Here the CDR3 reads CASSQGNCPGLAGAYEQYF. The CDR3 DNA reads TGCGCCAGCAGTCAAGGTAATTGCCCGGGACTAGCGGGGGCCTACGAGCAGTACTTC.

The J gene is TRBJ2-3, the V gene TRBV7-3; the D gene is possibly TRBD1 (5 bases). Trimming cost V 0 bases and J 2 bases, with 12 bases left between them. The CDR3 loop spans 16 amino acids. Per germline, CDR1 SGHTA and CDR2 FQGTGA. CDR3 DNA: TGTGCCAGCAGCTTAACAAGACAGAGGTCCACAGATACGCAGTATTTT. It codes for CASSLTRQRSTDTQYF.

The rearrangement uses TRBV4-1 and TRBJ2-3, with TRBD2 matching 9 bases. Germline-derived CDR1 and CDR2 are MGHRA and YSYEKL. The CDR3 is 18 amino acids. Germline trimming cut 1 base from V and 6 bases from J; bases unmatched to any gene: 14. CDR3: CASSQAPGGSGSIDTQYF. CDR3 nucleotides: TGCGCCAGCAGCCAAGCCCCCGGTGGTAGCGGGAGTATTGATACGCAGTATTTT.